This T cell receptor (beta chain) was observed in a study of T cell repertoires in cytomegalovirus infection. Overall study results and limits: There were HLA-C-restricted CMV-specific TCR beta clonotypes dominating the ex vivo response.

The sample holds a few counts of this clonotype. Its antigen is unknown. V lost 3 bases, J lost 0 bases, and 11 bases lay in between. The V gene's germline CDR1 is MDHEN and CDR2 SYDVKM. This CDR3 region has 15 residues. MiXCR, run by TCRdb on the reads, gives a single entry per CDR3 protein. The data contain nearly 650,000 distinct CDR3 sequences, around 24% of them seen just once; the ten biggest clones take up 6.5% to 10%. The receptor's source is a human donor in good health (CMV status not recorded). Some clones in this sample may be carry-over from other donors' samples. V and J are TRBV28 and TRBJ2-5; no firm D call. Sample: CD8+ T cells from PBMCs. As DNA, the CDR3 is TGTGCCAGCAGTTTCCACGAAGGGAACCAAGAGACCCAGTACTTC. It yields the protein CASSFHEGNQETQYF.